The 22 T cell receptor beta chains reported below all come from one sample, sequenced in a study of blood T cell repertoires in COVID-19. Libraries were prepared by immunoSEQ multiplex PCR; TCRdb keeps only in-frame clonotypes and omits some of them. This sample has approximately 150,000 clones, with roughly nine tenths found just once. Sequenced input: peripheral blood. The receptors were sampled from a human donor in a cohort sampled during active COVID-19.

The chain uses TRBV28 and TRBJ1-2; 10 bases are a match to TRBD1. The junction had 17 bases not matched to a gene; V was cut back by 5 bases and J by 8 bases. CDR3 length: 17 residues. CDR1 MDHEN and CDR2 SYDVKM come from the germline V gene. The CDR3 is CASSLWVLTGGAIGYTF. For the CDR3, the DNA is TGTGCCAGCAGTCTGTGGGTTCTGACAGGGGGCGCGATCGGCTACACCTTC.

This clone was detected only a few times. Written as DNA, the CDR3 is TGTGCCAGCAGCAATCTAGCGGGGGGATCGAACTCGGGGACCCAGTACTTC. Its translation: CASSNLAGGSNSGTQYF. The genes are TRBV7-6 and TRBJ2-5; 11 bases map to TRBD2. The CDR3 covers 17 residues. V shed 5 bases and J 7 bases; nucleotides not matched to a gene: 15. CDR1 and CDR2 (germline): SGHVS, FNYEAQ.

This clone was seen once. This chain uses TRBV7-2 with TRBJ1-3; D ambiguous. The CDR3 covers 14 residues. Germline CDR1 is SGHTA and CDR2 is FQGNSA. Trimming pared 4 bases from V and 1 base from J, leaving 8 bases between. The CDR3 DNA follows: TGTGCCAGCAGCTCGAGATTATCTGGAAACACCATATATTTT. Its translation is CASSSRLSGNTIYF.

V is TRBV5-1 and J is TRBJ2-1, with D tentatively TRBD2 (5 bases). Trimming removed 2 bases at V and 4 bases at J, with 13 bases between. The CDR3 extends over 15 amino acids. Per the germline V gene, CDR1 is SGHRS and CDR2 is YFSETQ. Here the CDR3 DNA reads TGCGCCAGCAGCTTCACTAGGAGCCCTTACAATGAGCAGTTCTTC. Its protein is CASSFTRSPYNEQFF.

The chain employs TRBV4-3 and TRBJ2-1, with 9 positions matching TRBD2. Per germline, CDR1 LGHNA and CDR2 YSLEER. With V trimmed by 4 bases and J by 5 bases, 6 bases remained unmatched. There are 15 residues in the CDR3. The DNA for the CDR3 is TGCGCCAGCAGCCCGCGGGGGGGCCCCCACAATGAGCAGTTCTTC. Protein sequence: CASSPRGGPHNEQFF.

V is TRBV13 and J is TRBJ2-7; the match to TRBD1 covers 10 bases. From germline, CDR1 is PRHDT and CDR2 FYEKMQ (reference sequence). The J segment lost 3 bases and the V segment lost 4 bases, leaving 9 bases of the junction unmatched. This CDR3 has 16 residues. The CDR3 reads CASSSKTGTGVYEQYF. In nucleotides, the CDR3 is TGTGCCAGCAGCTCCAAGACCGGGACAGGGGTCTACGAGCAGTACTTC. Full variable domain (missing parts from reference TRBV13 and TRBJ2-7): AAGVIQSPRHLIKEKRETATLKCYPIPRHDTVYWYQQGPGQDPQFLISFYEKMQSDKGSIPDRFSAQQFSDYHSELNMSSLELGDSALYFCASSSKTGTGVYEQYFGPGTRLTVT.

V and J are TRBV11-3 and TRBJ2-7; D ambiguous. The V gene lost 3 bases and the J gene lost 5 bases, with 8 bases spanning the gap. This CDR3 has 12 amino acids. Germline CDR1 and CDR2: SGHNT and YENEEA. CDR3 coding DNA: TGTGCCAGCAGCTTCGGGTCCCACGAGCAGTACTTC. It yields the protein CASSFGSHEQYF.

The chain joins TRBV5-1 to TRBJ1-5, with unresolved D. V gave up 0 bases and J gave up 4 bases, with 11 bases separating them. The CDR3 runs to 15 residues. CDR1 and CDR2 (germline): SGHRS, YFSETQ. The CDR3: CASSLGRVGNQPQHF. DNA of the CDR3: TGCGCCAGCAGCTTGGGGAGGGTAGGGAATCAGCCCCAGCATTTT.

The V and J genes are TRBV30 and TRBJ2-5; 12 nucleotides agree with TRBD2. This CDR3 region has 15 residues. Germline lookup yields CDR1 GTSNPN and CDR2 SVGIG (reference sequence). V lost 4 bases to trimming and J lost 4 bases; unmatched junction nucleotides: 7. The CDR3, as DNA: TGTGCCTGGACGTCCGGGACTAGCGGGTCAGAGACCCAGTACTTC. Its translation: CAWTSGTSGSETQYF.

The chain links TRBV10-2 to TRBJ2-7; 9 bases map to TRBD2. The germline CDR1 and CDR2 sequences are WSHSY and SAAADI. The V segment lost 2 bases and the J segment 7 bases; nucleotides outside the gene matches: 15. The CDR3 runs 17 residues. The CDR3 nucleotides are TGCGCCAGCAGTGAGGGGAGATTGCTAGCGGGGCCGGGGGAGCAGTACTTC. Translating gives CASSEGRLLAGPGEQYF.

The chain carries TRBV9 and TRBJ2-5; maybe TRBD2 (5 bases). Trimming stripped 4 bases from V and 10 bases from J, with 17 bases between. Germline V gene data show CDR1 as SGDLS and CDR2 as YYNGEE. This CDR3 has 13 amino acids. The CDR3 region is CASSPGGEGDQYF. In DNA form, the CDR3 reads TGTGCCAGCAGCCCCGGAGGTGAGGGAGACCAGTACTTC.

This chain uses TRBV28 with TRBJ1-2, with D hard to call. V dropped 6 bases and J dropped 5 bases, with 16 bases sitting between them. CDR3 length: 14 residues. Germline lookup yields CDR1 MDHEN and CDR2 SYDVKM. CDR3 sequence (DNA): TGTGCCAGCAGCCCCTCGTTCGGGGTATATGGCTACACCTTC. Its translation is CASSPSFGVYGYTF.

CDR3: CASSYSRVSGNPGFPDTQYF. As DNA, the CDR3 is TGTGCCAGCAGTTACTCACGTGTTAGCGGGAACCCAGGATTCCCAGATACGCAGTATTTT. J is TRBJ2-3 and V is TRBV6-2 or TRBV6-3; 8 positions agree with TRBD2. After removal of 0 bases from V and 4 bases from J, the junction contained 18 bases not matched to a gene. The CDR3 is 20 amino acids. Germline CDR1 and CDR2: MNHEY and SVGEGT.

This clone was detected a few times. The CDR3 sequence: CASSVVKGASYNEQFF. In DNA form, the CDR3 reads TGTGCCAGCAGCGTAGTGAAGGGGGCCTCCTACAATGAGCAGTTCTTC. The chain couples TRBV9 to TRBJ2-1, with 7 bases aligning to TRBD1. Trimming cost V 0 bases and J 0 bases; bases outside gene matches: 3. The CDR3 extends over 16 amino acids. CDR1 is SGDLS, CDR2 YYNGEE, per germline.

V and J are TRBV29-1 and TRBJ2-1, with TRBD2 identical over 9 bases. J was trimmed by 7 bases and V by 1 base; bases with no gene match: 11. The CDR3 extends over 16 amino acids. Germline values: CDR1 SQVTM, CDR2 ANQGSEA. The CDR3 is CSVEAGGGGAGNEQFF. The CDR3 region has the DNA TGCAGCGTTGAAGCTGGCGGCGGGGGGGCCGGGAATGAGCAGTTCTTC.

This rearrangement joins TRBV3-1 (or the pseudogene TRBV3-2) to TRBJ2-1, with TRBD2 matching over 7 bases. The CDR3 totals 18 residues. V lost 0 bases to trimming and J lost 2 bases; unmatched junction nucleotides: 10. CDR1 and CDR2 (germline): LGHDT, YNNKEL (reference sequence). The CDR3 loop is CASSQDMSGITPYNEQFF. Written as DNA, the CDR3 is TGTGCCAGCAGCCAAGATATGAGCGGGATAACTCCCTACAATGAGCAGTTCTTC.

The chain recombines TRBV19 with TRBJ2-5, with 14 bases aligning to TRBD2. The CDR3 covers 18 residues. J lost 4 bases, V lost 5 bases, and 12 bases had no gene match. Germline V CDR1 and CDR2: LNHDA, SQIVND (reference sequence). In nucleotides, the CDR3 is TGTGCCAGTAGTGGGCCCACCCGGACTAGCGGGAGGAGAGAGACCCAGTACTTC. Translated: CASSGPTRTSGRRETQYF.

V usage is TRBV27 and J usage is TRBJ1-4; D gene uncertain. The CDR3 has 13 residues. Germline CDR1 is MNHEY and CDR2 is SMNVEV (reference sequence). Deletions cut 4 bases from V and 6 bases from J, with 9 bases between. The CDR3 DNA reads TGTGCCAGCAGTTGGGCATTTGATGAAAAACTGTTTTTT. Translation: CASSWAFDEKLFF. The variable domain in full, with the rest retrieved from reference TRBV27 and TRBJ1-4, is EAQVTQNPRYLITVTGKKLTVTCSQNMNHEYMSWYRQDPGLGLRQIYYSMNVEVTDKGDVPEGYKVSRKEKRNFPLILESPSPNQTSLYFCASSWAFDEKLFFGSGTQLSVL.

The rearrangement joins TRBV28 to TRBJ2-7; a possible D gene is TRBD1 (6 bases). CDR1 and CDR2 from the germline V gene are MDHEN and SYDVKM. The CDR3 has 14 amino acids. Trimming cost V 7 bases and J 4 bases, with 17 bases left between them. In DNA, the CDR3 is TGTGCCAGCACCCAAACCGGGACATTATACGAGCAGTACTTC. Residues: CASTQTGTLYEQYF.

This clone was seen only once. The chain is built from TRBV12-3 or TRBV12-4 and TRBJ1-2, with D uncertain. CDR3 length: 13 amino acids. V was shortened by 2 bases and J by 6 bases, with 10 bases between the two germline ends. The CDR3 loop reads CASSLKQNNGYTF. CDR3 DNA sequence: TGTGCCAGCAGTTTAAAACAGAATAATGGCTACACCTTC.

Here the CDR3 reads CASSLGGGASEQFF. The DNA for the CDR3 is TGTGCCAGCAGCTTAGGAGGGGGGGCGTCTGAGCAGTTCTTC. V and J are TRBV7-3 and TRBJ2-1, with D tentatively TRBD2 (7 bases). With 2 bases removed from V and 9 bases from J, the gap between germline ends came to 14 bases. Per the germline V gene, CDR1 is SGHTA and CDR2 is FQGTGA. This CDR3 contains 14 residues.

This chain uses TRBV24-1 with TRBJ1-2; 9 nucleotides line up with TRBD1. The junction had 4 bases not matched to a gene; V was cut back by 4 bases and J by 2 bases. Germline V gene sequence: CDR1 KGHDR, CDR2 SFDVKD. CDR3 length: 15 residues. The DNA for the CDR3 is TGTGCCACCAGTGACCCCGGGACAGGGAACTATGGCTACACCTTC. It encodes CATSDPGTGNYGYTF.